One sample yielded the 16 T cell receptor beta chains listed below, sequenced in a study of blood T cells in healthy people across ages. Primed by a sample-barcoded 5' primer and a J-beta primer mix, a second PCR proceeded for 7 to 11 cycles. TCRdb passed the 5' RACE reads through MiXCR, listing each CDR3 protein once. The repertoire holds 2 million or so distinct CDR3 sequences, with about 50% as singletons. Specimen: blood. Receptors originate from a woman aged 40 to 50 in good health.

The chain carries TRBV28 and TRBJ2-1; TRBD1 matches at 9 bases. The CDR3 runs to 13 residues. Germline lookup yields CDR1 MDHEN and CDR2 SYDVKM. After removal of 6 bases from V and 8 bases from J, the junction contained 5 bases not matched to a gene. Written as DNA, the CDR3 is TGTGCCAGCAGGAGAGACAGGGGGGATGAGCAGTTCTTC. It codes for CASRRDRGDEQFF.

The CDR3 DNA reads as TGTGCCAGCAGTTTATGGGGGAGAGGAGGACAGCCCCAGCATTTT. Protein: CASSLWGRGGQPQHF. The chain recombines TRBV27 with TRBJ1-5, with a weak D call TRBD1 (5 bases). Between the trimmed V and J ends, which lost 1 base and 7 bases, there was a span of 14 bases. CDR1 is MNHEY and CDR2 is SMNVEV in the germline V gene (reference sequence). There are 15 residues in the CDR3.

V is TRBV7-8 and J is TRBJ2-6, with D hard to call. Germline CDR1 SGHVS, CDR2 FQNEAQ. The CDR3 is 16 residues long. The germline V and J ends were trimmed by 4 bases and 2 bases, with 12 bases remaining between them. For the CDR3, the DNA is TGTGCCAGCAGCTACGTAGGGCACGCTGGGGCCAACGTCCTGACTTTC. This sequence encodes CASSYVGHAGANVLTF.

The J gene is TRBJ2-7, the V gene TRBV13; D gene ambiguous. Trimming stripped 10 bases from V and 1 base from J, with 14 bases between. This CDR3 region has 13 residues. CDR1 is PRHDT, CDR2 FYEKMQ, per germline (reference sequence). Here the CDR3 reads CATSSKRSYEQYF. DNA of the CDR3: TGTGCCACCTCGAGTAAGAGGTCCTACGAGCAGTACTTC. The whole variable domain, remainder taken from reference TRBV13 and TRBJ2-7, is AAGVIQSPRHLIKEKRETATLKCYPIPRHDTVYWYQQGPGQDPQFLISFYEKMQSDKGSIPDRFSAQQFSDYHSELNMSSLELGDSALYFCATSSKRSYEQYFGPGTRLTVT.

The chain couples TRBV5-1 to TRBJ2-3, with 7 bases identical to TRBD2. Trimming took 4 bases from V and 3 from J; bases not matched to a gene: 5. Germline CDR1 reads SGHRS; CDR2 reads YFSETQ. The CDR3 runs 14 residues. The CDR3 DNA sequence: TGCGCCAGCAGCGCGCTAGCGGAAACAGATACGCAGTATTTT. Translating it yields CASSALAETDTQYF.

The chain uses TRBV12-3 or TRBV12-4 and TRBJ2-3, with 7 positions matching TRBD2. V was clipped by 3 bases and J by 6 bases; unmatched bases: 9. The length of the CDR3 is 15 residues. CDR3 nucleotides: TGTGCCAGCAGTTTCGACATCGGACTAGAGGATACGCAGTATTTT. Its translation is CASSFDIGLEDTQYF.

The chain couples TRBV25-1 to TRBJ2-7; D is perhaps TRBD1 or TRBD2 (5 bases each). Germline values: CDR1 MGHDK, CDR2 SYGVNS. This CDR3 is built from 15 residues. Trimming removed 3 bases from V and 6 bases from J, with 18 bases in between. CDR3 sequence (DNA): TGTGCCAGCAGTGAGGACAATCACCCCGGGACCGAGCAGTACTTC. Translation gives CASSEDNHPGTEQYF.

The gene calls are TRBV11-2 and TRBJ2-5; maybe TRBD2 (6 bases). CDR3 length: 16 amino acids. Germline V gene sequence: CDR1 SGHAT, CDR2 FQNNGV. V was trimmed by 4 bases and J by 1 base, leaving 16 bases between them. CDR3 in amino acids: CASSSAEPGVQETQYF. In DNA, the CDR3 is TGTGCCAGCAGCTCCGCGGAACCGGGGGTCCAAGAGACCCAGTACTTC.

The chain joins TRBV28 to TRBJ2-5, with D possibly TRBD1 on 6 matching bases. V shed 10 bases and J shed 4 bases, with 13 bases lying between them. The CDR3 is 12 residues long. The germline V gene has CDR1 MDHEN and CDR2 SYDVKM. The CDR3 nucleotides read TGTGCCACCCAGGGGTTAGGAGAGACCCAGTACTTC. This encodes CATQGLGETQYF. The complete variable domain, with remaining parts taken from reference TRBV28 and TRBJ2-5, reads DVKVTQSSRYLVKRTGEKVFLECVQDMDHENMFWYRQDPGLGLRLIYFSYDVKMKEKGDIPEGYSVSREKKERFSLILESASTNQTSMYLCATQGLGETQYFGPGTRLLVL.

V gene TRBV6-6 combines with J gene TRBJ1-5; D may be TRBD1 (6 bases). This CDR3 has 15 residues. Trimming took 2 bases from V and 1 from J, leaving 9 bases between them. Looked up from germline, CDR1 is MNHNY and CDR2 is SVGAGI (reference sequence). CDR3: CASSYLQGSNQPQHF. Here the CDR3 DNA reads TGTGCCAGCAGTTACCTTCAGGGGAGCAATCAGCCCCAGCATTTT.

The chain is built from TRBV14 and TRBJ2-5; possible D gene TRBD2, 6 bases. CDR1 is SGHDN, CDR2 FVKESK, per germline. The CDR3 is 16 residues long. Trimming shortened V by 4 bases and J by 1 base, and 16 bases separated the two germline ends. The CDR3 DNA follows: TGTGCCAGCAGCCGACGGGCGGGGCTACCCCAAGAGACCCAGTACTTC. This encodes CASSRRAGLPQETQYF.

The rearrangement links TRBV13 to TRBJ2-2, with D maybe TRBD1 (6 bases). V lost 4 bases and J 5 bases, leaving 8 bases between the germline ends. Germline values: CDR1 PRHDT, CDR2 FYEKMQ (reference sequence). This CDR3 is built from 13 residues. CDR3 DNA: TGTGCCAGCAGCTGCAGGGGTACCGGGGAGCTGTTTTTT. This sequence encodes CASSCRGTGELFF.

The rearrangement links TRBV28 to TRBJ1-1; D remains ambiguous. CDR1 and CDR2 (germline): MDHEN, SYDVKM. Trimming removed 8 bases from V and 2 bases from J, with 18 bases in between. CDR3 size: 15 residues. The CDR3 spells CASSAERSGNTEAFF. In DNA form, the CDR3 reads TGTGCCAGCTCGGCCGAAAGGTCGGGTAACACTGAAGCTTTCTTT. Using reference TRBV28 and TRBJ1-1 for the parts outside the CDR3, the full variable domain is DVKVTQSSRYLVKRTGEKVFLECVQDMDHENMFWYRQDPGLGLRLIYFSYDVKMKEKGDIPEGYSVSREKKERFSLILESASTNQTSMYLCASSAERSGNTEAFFGQGTRLTVV.

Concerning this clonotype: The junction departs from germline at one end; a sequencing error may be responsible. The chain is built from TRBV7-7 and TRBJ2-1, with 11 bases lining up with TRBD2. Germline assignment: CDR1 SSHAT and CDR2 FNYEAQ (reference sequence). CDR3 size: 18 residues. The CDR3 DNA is TGTGCTAGCAGCTCACACACCGCCGGGACTAGCGGAAAAAATGAGCAGTTCTTC. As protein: CASSSHTAGTSGKNEQFF.

The CDR3 protein is CAISIESGPLNTEAFF. CDR3 DNA sequence: TGTGCCATCAGTATTGAATCGGGACCCCTGAACACTGAAGCTTTCTTT. The V and J genes are TRBV10-3 and TRBJ1-1, with D perhaps matching TRBD1 (5 bases). This CDR3 region has 16 residues. V gave up 5 bases and J gave up 0 bases, with 16 bases separating them. Looked up from germline, CDR1 is ENHRY and CDR2 is SYGVKD.

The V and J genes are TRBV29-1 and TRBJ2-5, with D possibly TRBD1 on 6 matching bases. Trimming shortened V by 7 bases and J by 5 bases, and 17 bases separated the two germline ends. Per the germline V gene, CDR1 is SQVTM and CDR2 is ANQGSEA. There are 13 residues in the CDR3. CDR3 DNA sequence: TGCAGCGAACAGGGCGAGGATCGGGAGACCCAGTACTTC. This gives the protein CSEQGEDRETQYF.